The 19 T cell receptor beta chains in this list originate from one sample, sequenced in a study of blood T cell repertoires in COVID-19. Libraries were prepared by immunoSEQ multiplex PCR; TCRdb keeps only in-frame clonotypes and omits some of them. Of some 190,000 clones listed, around 83% are singletons. Sequencing used peripheral blood. The receptors here all came from a woman aged 55-75 years with acute or convalescent COVID-19.

The genes are TRBV11-2 and TRBJ1-2; D might be TRBD1 (5 bases). Per germline, CDR1 SGHAT and CDR2 FQNNGV. V was pared by 0 bases and J by 6 bases, with 17 bases between. The CDR3 totals 16 residues. The CDR3 region has the DNA TGTGCCAGCAGCTTAGAACCCGGGGGGGGGTCTCATGGCTACACCTTC. Protein product: CASSLEPGGGSHGYTF.

The V call is TRBV7-3, the J call TRBJ2-1; D ambiguous. This CDR3 spans 12 amino acids. Between the trimmed V and J ends, which lost 6 bases and 9 bases, there was a span of 12 bases. Germline values: CDR1 SGHTA, CDR2 FQGTGA. CDR3 coding DNA: TGTGCCAGCAGGTCTCCTAGTCGTGAGCAGTTCTTC. Amino acids: CASRSPSREQFF.

The chain combines TRBV4-2 with TRBJ2-7, with D tentatively TRBD1 (7 bases). V gave up 1 base and J gave up 4 bases, with 23 bases separating them. This CDR3 has 18 residues. Germline CDR1 reads LGHNA; CDR2 reads YNFKEQ. CDR3 coding DNA: TGTGCCAGCAGCCAAGTACGCGGGGTCCCGGGACAGAGTTACGAGCAGTACTTC. It is translated as CASSQVRGVPGQSYEQYF.

The chain employs TRBV4-1 and TRBJ2-3; 10 nucleotides match TRBD2. The CDR3 is made up of 16 amino acids. Germline V gene lookup returns CDR1 MGHRA and CDR2 YSYEKL. Germline trimming cut 3 bases from V and 3 bases from J; bases unmatched to any gene: 6. The CDR3 DNA sequence: TGCGCCAGCAGCCAGTCGGTAGCGGGAGGTACAGATACGCAGTATTTT. Its protein product is CASSQSVAGGTDTQYF.

The CDR3 loop is CASSPILRWPEAFF. CDR3 coding DNA: TGTGCCAGCTCACCTATATTAAGATGGCCTGAAGCTTTCTTT. The gene calls are TRBV18 and TRBJ1-1; D not certain. Germline V gene data show CDR1 as KGHSH and CDR2 as LQKENI. Trimming removed 3 bases at V and 6 bases at J, with 14 bases between. CDR3 size: 14 residues. Supplemented by reference TRBV18 and TRBJ1-1, the full variable domain reads NAGVMQNPRHLVRRRGQEARLRCSPMKGHSHVYWYRQLPEEGLKFMVYLQKENIIDESGMPKERFSAEFPKEGPSILRIQQVVRGDSAAYFCASSPILRWPEAFFGQGTRLTVV.

V usage is TRBV6-5 and J usage is TRBJ2-7, with 7 nucleotides matching TRBD1. V gave up 6 bases and J gave up 2 bases; unmatched junction bases: 7. This CDR3 spans 14 amino acids. The germline V gene has CDR1 MNHEY and CDR2 SVGAGI. CDR3 DNA sequence: TGTGCCAGCAGGCGGACAGGCTCCACCTACGAGCAGTACTTC. As protein: CASRRTGSTYEQYF.

The gene calls are TRBV18 and TRBJ2-3; perhaps TRBD1 as D (5 bases). With 1 base removed from V and 1 base from J, the gap between germline ends came to 6 bases. Germline V gene sequence: CDR1 KGHSH, CDR2 LQKENI. The CDR3 runs to 14 residues. Here the CDR3 reads CASSPQGGTDTQYF. The CDR3 coding sequence is TGTGCCAGCTCACCACAAGGGGGCACAGATACGCAGTATTTT.

The rearrangement joins TRBV19 to TRBJ1-2; TRBD1 agrees at 7 bases. Looked up from germline, CDR1 is LNHDA and CDR2 is SQIVND (reference sequence). V lost 7 bases to trimming and J lost 3 bases; unmatched junction nucleotides: 11. The CDR3 runs to 15 residues. CDR3 residues: CASTVQGRVDYGYTF. CDR3 DNA: TGTGCCAGTACCGTACAGGGGCGGGTGGACTATGGCTACACCTTC.

The V gene is TRBV30, the J gene TRBJ2-7, with D perhaps TRBD1 (6 bases). The CDR3 loop spans 16 amino acids. Germline V gene sequence: CDR1 GTSNPN, CDR2 SVGIG (reference sequence). Trimming left V 1 base short and J 5 bases short, with 21 bases between. In nucleotides, the CDR3 is TGTGCCTGGAGTGGTGGGGGCGCGGAACTCTTGGACGAGCAGTACTTC. Its translation is CAWSGGGAELLDEQYF.

This chain uses TRBV19 with TRBJ1-2; 9 bases match TRBD1. The V and J ends lost 5 bases and 7 bases, in that order; junction bases with no gene match: 8. The CDR3 runs to 14 residues. The germline gives CDR1 LNHDA, CDR2 SQIVND (reference sequence). CDR3 amino acids: CASSGTGSPIGYTF. The CDR3 DNA reads TGTGCCAGTAGTGGGACAGGGTCCCCTATTGGCTACACCTTC. Variable domain in full (rest from reference TRBV19 and TRBJ1-2): DGGITQSPKYLFRKEGQNVTLSCEQNLNHDAMYWYRQDPGQGLRLIYYSQIVNDFQKGDIAEGYSVSREKKESFPLTVTSAQKNPTAFYLCASSGTGSPIGYTFGSGTRLTVV.

The V and J genes are TRBV5-4 and TRBJ2-3, with 7 bases identical to TRBD1. V was clipped by 4 bases and J by 10 bases; unmatched bases: 9. From germline, CDR1 is SGHNT and CDR2 YYREEE (reference sequence). The CDR3 covers 13 residues. The CDR3 spells CASSPFNRGAQYF. For the CDR3, the DNA is TGTGCCAGCAGCCCATTCAACAGGGGTGCGCAGTATTTT.

V and J are TRBV5-1 and TRBJ2-3; possible D gene TRBD1, 6 bases. The CDR3 totals 14 residues. Germline loops: CDR1 SGHRS, CDR2 YFSETQ. The V end was cut by 3 bases, the J end by 2 bases, with 10 bases between. The CDR3 is CASSSGQLTDTQYF. The CDR3 DNA reads TGCGCCAGCAGCTCCGGACAGCTCACAGATACGCAGTATTTT.

The chain carries TRBV25-1 and TRBJ2-2; 7 nucleotides align to TRBD2. CDR1 MGHDK and CDR2 SYGVNS come from the germline V gene. The CDR3 contains 14 residues. The V and J ends lost 6 bases and 6 bases, in that order; junction bases with no gene match: 7. Here the CDR3 reads CASRGLVSAGELFF. The DNA of the CDR3 is TGTGCCAGCAGAGGACTAGTATCTGCCGGGGAGCTGTTTTTT.

The chain recombines TRBV6-5 with TRBJ1-4; D may be TRBD1 (5 bases). Germline V gene sequence: CDR1 MNHEY, CDR2 SVGAGI. V was shortened by 7 bases and J by 8 bases, with 17 bases between the two germline ends. This CDR3 has 14 residues. CDR3 residues: CASTEGAGLEKLFF. The CDR3 coding sequence is TGTGCCAGCACAGAAGGGGCAGGGTTAGAAAAACTGTTTTTT.

This clone was found once. J is TRBJ2-1 and V is TRBV30; D is unclear. The CDR3 has 15 amino acids. Between the trimmed V and J ends, which lost 3 bases and 6 bases, there was a span of 18 bases. Germline lookup yields CDR1 GTSNPN and CDR2 SVGIG (reference sequence). CDR3 amino acids: CAWRDKGPPGNEQFF. The CDR3 region has the DNA TGTGCCTGGAGGGATAAAGGTCCACCGGGCAATGAGCAGTTCTTC.

V usage is TRBV6-1 and J usage is TRBJ1-1; D uncertain. The V and J ends lost 0 bases and 0 bases respectively, with 2 bases between them. Germline CDR1 MNHNS, CDR2 SASEGT. There are 13 residues in the CDR3. Here the CDR3 DNA reads TGTGCCAGCAGTGAAGCCTTGAACACTGAAGCTTTCTTT. Its protein is CASSEALNTEAFF.

In this sample, this clone turned up a few times. V and J are TRBV19 and TRBJ2-3; 9 positions match TRBD1. Germline V gene lookup returns CDR1 LNHDA and CDR2 SQIVND (reference sequence). The V and J ends lost 5 bases and 1 base, in that order; junction bases with no gene match: 4. There are 15 residues in the CDR3. The CDR3 is CASSPRQGGTDTQYF. The CDR3 coding sequence is TGTGCCAGTAGTCCCCGACAGGGGGGCACAGATACGCAGTATTTT.

The CDR3 reads CASSALVGVPSPLHF. The CDR3 bases are TGTGCCAGTAGTGCCCTAGTAGGGGTACCTTCACCCCTCCACTTT. The chain couples TRBV19 to TRBJ1-6, with a possible D match to TRBD1 (5 bases). The CDR3 runs to 15 residues. Trimming removed 5 bases at V and 9 bases at J, with 17 bases between. From germline, CDR1 is LNHDA and CDR2 SQIVND (reference sequence). The full variable domain, rest sourced from reference TRBV19 and TRBJ1-6, is DGGITQSPKYLFRKEGQNVTLSCEQNLNHDAMYWYRQDPGQGLRLIYYSQIVNDFQKGDIAEGYSVSREKKESFPLTVTSAQKNPTAFYLCASSALVGVPSPLHFGNGTRLTVT.

J is TRBJ1-4 and V is TRBV11-3; D uncertain. Between the trimmed V and J ends, which lost 8 bases and 8 bases, there was a span of 15 bases. The CDR3 sequence is 13 residues long. The germline V gene encodes CDR1 SGHNT and CDR2 YENEEA. The DNA for the CDR3 is TGTGCCAGCCGAGAGAGGGAGAAAGAAAAACTGTTTTTT. Protein: CASREREKEKLFF.